What follows are 19 T cell receptor beta chains derived from one specimen sequenced in a study of chemoradiotherapy in HPV16-positive cancers. Repertoires were generated with immunoSEQ multiplex PCR, while TCRdb's copy carries only in-frame clones and drops some. The sample holds tens of thousands of clones, roughly 90% seen once. The material was blood, obtained from a patient who underwent chemoradiotherapy. The receptors originated from a human donor with HPV-associated anogenital cancer.

V is TRBV5-1 and J is TRBJ1-1; perhaps TRBD1 as D (5 bases). The CDR3 has 13 residues. CDR1 and CDR2 from the germline V gene are SGHRS and YFSETQ. The V end was cut by 3 bases, the J end by 11 bases, with 17 bases between. Here the CDR3 DNA reads TGCGCCAGCAGCTGGGCGACAGTAAGCGAGGCTTTCTTT. Protein: CASSWATVSEAFF.

This clone was seen just once. The rearrangement joins TRBV11-2 to TRBJ1-1; D possibly corresponds to TRBD1 (6 bases). V was cut by 5 bases and J by 4 bases, with 14 bases left in between. The CDR3 has 14 amino acids. Germline-derived CDR1 and CDR2 are SGHAT and FQNNGV. The CDR3 is CASSRFQGSTEAFF. The CDR3 region has the DNA TGTGCCAGCAGCCGATTTCAGGGGAGCACTGAAGCTTTCTTT.

This chain joins TRBV7-9 and TRBJ1-1; TRBD1 matches at 8 bases. Germline lookup yields CDR1 SEHNR and CDR2 FQNEAQ (reference sequence). CDR3 length: 15 amino acids. After removal of 4 bases from V and 3 bases from J, the junction contained 7 bases not matched to a gene. The CDR3 DNA is TGTGCCAGCAGCTCTTCGACAGGGGAGGACACTGAAGCTTTCTTT. Residues: CASSSSTGEDTEAFF.

V gene TRBV5-1 combines with J gene TRBJ2-7, with 8 bases identical to TRBD2. V lost 4 bases, J lost 5 bases, and 2 bases stayed unmatched. Germline V CDR1 and CDR2: SGHRS, YFSETQ. The CDR3 is 12 amino acids. CDR3 residues: CASSPAGDEQYV. For the CDR3, the DNA is TGCGCCAGCAGCCCAGCGGGGGACGAGCAGTACGTC.

The chain is built from TRBV10-3 and TRBJ2-3; D is ambiguous. This CDR3 has 14 amino acids. Per the germline V gene, CDR1 is ENHRY and CDR2 is SYGVKD. Between the trimmed V and J ends, which lost 9 bases and 6 bases, there was a span of 19 bases. The CDR3 spells CAISKDAKRDTQYF. The CDR3 region has the DNA TGTGCCATTTCCAAGGACGCGAAAAGGGATACGCAGTATTTT.

The chain recombines TRBV15 with TRBJ1-2; TRBD1 matches 7 bases. With 0 bases clipped from V and 5 bases from J, the junction kept 3 bases outside the gene matches. Germline V gene data show CDR1 as LNHNV and CDR2 as YYDKDF (reference sequence). The CDR3 length is 14 residues. This CDR3 is CATSRDKGAYGYTF. For the CDR3, the DNA is TGTGCCACCAGCAGAGATAAGGGGGCATATGGCTACACCTTC.

The chain carries TRBV5-4 and TRBJ2-5; a weak D match, TRBD2 (6 bases). Germline V gene sequence: CDR1 SGHNT, CDR2 YYREEE (reference sequence). V was pared by 5 bases and J by 1 base, with 15 bases between. The CDR3 length is 15 residues. Written as DNA, the CDR3 is TGTGCCAGCAGTAAGGGCGGGGCTTCCCAAGAGACCCAGTACTTC. This translates into CASSKGGASQETQYF. Variable domain in full (rest from reference TRBV5-4 and TRBJ2-5): ETGVTQSPTHLIKTRGQQVTLRCSSQSGHNTVSWYQQALGQGPQFIFQYYREEENGRGNFPPRFSGLQFPNYSSELNVNALELDDSALYLCASSKGGASQETQYFGPGTRLLVL.

This chain connects TRBV9 to TRBJ2-1, with 9 bases lining up with TRBD2. This CDR3 is built from 16 residues. V lost 3 bases and J lost 8; bases outside the gene matches: 12. The germline V gene encodes CDR1 SGDLS and CDR2 YYNGEE. The DNA for the CDR3 is TGTGCCAGCAGCGCGATCGGTAGCGGGGGCATTCATGAGCAGTTCTTC. It codes for CASSAIGSGGIHEQFF.

The rearrangement links TRBV18 to TRBJ1-1; maybe TRBD1 (5 bases). Germline V gene sequence: CDR1 KGHSH, CDR2 LQKENI. The germline V and J ends were trimmed by 5 bases and 3 bases, with 13 bases remaining between them. The CDR3 extends over 14 amino acids. The CDR3 loop reads CASSASAGDTEAFF. The CDR3 DNA sequence: TGTGCCAGCTCAGCTTCGGCGGGGGACACTGAAGCTTTCTTT.

This clone was recorded only once. The chain has TRBV4-1 and TRBJ2-4; the match to TRBD1 covers 9 bases. Germline CDR1 and CDR2: MGHRA and YSYEKL. This CDR3 region has 19 residues. Germline trimming cut 4 bases from V and 1 base from J; bases unmatched to any gene: 14. CDR3 in amino acids: CASSPGTGNNILAKNIQYF. Written as DNA, the CDR3 is TGCGCCAGCAGCCCAGGGACAGGGAATAATATTTTGGCCAAAAACATTCAGTACTTC.

The chain carries TRBV2 and TRBJ1-3; 10 bases map to TRBD1. The ends lost 6 bases at V and 1 base at J; junction bases unmatched: 6. Per the germline V gene, CDR1 is SNHLY and CDR2 is FYNNEI. The CDR3 covers 16 residues. CDR3 nucleotides: TGTGCCAGCAGCGAAAGGACAGGGGGGTCTGGAAACACCATATATTTT. It encodes CASSERTGGSGNTIYF.

The chain has TRBV19 and TRBJ1-2; D is perhaps TRBD1 (5 bases). Germline V gene sequence: CDR1 LNHDA, CDR2 SQIVND (reference sequence). V shed 3 bases and J shed 0 bases, with 5 bases lying between them. This CDR3 region has 13 residues. CDR3 protein: CASSMTANYGYTF. CDR3 sequence (DNA): TGTGCCAGTAGTATGACAGCTAACTATGGCTACACCTTC.

The CDR3 here is CASREGTGDNEKLFF. The CDR3 DNA reads TGTGCCAGCAGGGAAGGAACAGGGGATAATGAAAAACTGTTTTTT. This rearrangement joins TRBV11-2 to TRBJ1-4; TRBD1 agrees at 7 bases. Germline assignment: CDR1 SGHAT and CDR2 FQNNGV. J was trimmed by 4 bases and V by 6 bases; bases with no gene match: 8. The CDR3 contains 15 residues.

The V gene is TRBV7-3, the J gene TRBJ2-3; the match to TRBD2 covers 9 bases. Germline CDR1 is SGHTA and CDR2 is FQGTGA. Trimming took 5 bases from V and 0 from J; bases not matched to a gene: 21. The CDR3 loop spans 21 amino acids. The CDR3 region is CASSTTRGGASSKPSTDTQYF. DNA of the CDR3: TGTGCCAGCAGCACCACGCGCGGGGGGGCCTCTTCTAAACCTAGCACAGATACGCAGTATTTT.

The chain has TRBV18 and TRBJ1-1; TRBD1 is a possible D gene (5 bases). This CDR3 spans 17 amino acids. Germline V CDR1 and CDR2: KGHSH, LQKENI. Trimming cost V 2 bases and J 0 bases, with 16 bases left between them. This CDR3 reads CASSPTGGGALNTEAFF. The DNA of the CDR3 is TGTGCCAGCTCACCAACAGGTGGAGGGGCTCTGAACACTGAAGCTTTCTTT.

The chain has TRBV12-5 and TRBJ2-7; no clear D. The CDR3 is 12 residues long. Germline values: CDR1 LGHNT, CDR2 FRNRAP. V was trimmed by 2 bases and J by 6 bases, leaving 8 bases between them. This CDR3 is CASGLSRAEQYF. DNA for the CDR3: TGTGCTAGTGGTTTGTCTAGGGCCGAGCAGTACTTC.

The gene calls are TRBV5-6 and TRBJ1-5, with D unclear. V gave up 1 base and J gave up 4 bases, with 18 bases separating them. The CDR3 spans 17 residues. The germline V gene has CDR1 SGHDT and CDR2 YYEEEE. The CDR3: CASSLTAGGPPNQPQHF. The CDR3 nucleotides are TGTGCCAGCAGCTTGACGGCCGGTGGACCCCCAAATCAGCCCCAGCATTTT.

The chain recombines TRBV9 with TRBJ2-5; 12 bases map to TRBD2. Germline V gives CDR1 SGDLS, CDR2 YYNGEE. The CDR3 extends over 15 amino acids. With 4 bases clipped from V and 5 bases from J, the junction kept 6 bases outside the gene matches. The CDR3 DNA sequence: TGTGCCAGCAGCTCGCGGACTAGCGGGGCGGAGACCCAGTACTTC. Protein: CASSSRTSGAETQYF.

The chain links TRBV5-6 to TRBJ2-4; possibly TRBD2 for D (5 bases). The V end lost 3 bases, the J end lost 0 bases, and 13 bases lay between the germline ends. The CDR3 loop spans 16 amino acids. Germline values: CDR1 SGHDT, CDR2 YYEEEE. CDR3 nucleotide sequence: TGTGCCAGCAGCTCCGGCAGGACTGTAGCCAAAAACATTCAGTACTTC. It is translated as CASSSGRTVAKNIQYF.